The 24 T cell receptor beta chains in this list originate from one sample, sequenced in a study of T-cell memory formation after mild COVID-19. TCRdb processed the 5' RACE reads anew with MiXCR; each CDR3 protein has one entry. The sample includes about 120,000 distinct CDR3 sequences, 22% of them seen just once. Sequences were obtained from PBMCs or a T cell subset sorted from them (not recorded which). The origin of the receptors is a man between 18 and 29 years old who had mild COVID-19 (a few samples of this study predate the infection). Cell type and time point are not known.

This sequence joins TRBV7-9 and TRBJ2-5; no reliable D call. Germline CDR1 reads SEHNR; CDR2 reads FQNEAQ (reference sequence). Trimming stripped 5 bases from V and 5 bases from J, with 12 bases between. The CDR3 contains 13 residues. Here the CDR3 DNA reads TGTGCCAGCAGCCCCCCTAATCGGGAGACCCAGTACTTC. Protein product: CASSPPNRETQYF.

This clonotype was seen a handful of times. CDR3 amino acids: CASSLGQHYGYTF. The CDR3 coding sequence is TGTGCCAGCAGTTTAGGTCAGCACTATGGCTACACCTTC. This chain joins TRBV6-2 or TRBV6-3 and TRBJ1-2; no firm D call. Germline V CDR1 and CDR2: MNHEY, SVGEGT. The V gene lost 4 bases and the J gene lost 3 bases, with 9 bases spanning the gap. This CDR3 has 13 residues.

This clonotype was detected a few times. The chain employs TRBV4-1 and TRBJ2-3; D could derive from TRBD1 or TRBD2 (5 bases each). V was shortened by 1 base and J by 6 bases, with 17 bases between the two germline ends. CDR1 is MGHRA, CDR2 YSYEKL, per germline. The CDR3 contains 16 residues. CDR3 coding DNA: TGCGCCAGCAGCCAAGCGGGGCACGAGGGTCCCGATACGCAGTATTTT. Its protein product is CASSQAGHEGPDTQYF.

This clonotype was detected only a few times. V and J are TRBV2 and TRBJ1-1, with 10 bases identical to TRBD1. With V trimmed by 4 bases and J by 0 bases, 5 bases remained unmatched. Germline V lookup: CDR1 SNHLY, CDR2 FYNNEI. The CDR3 covers 16 residues. Written as DNA, the CDR3 is TGTGCCAGCAGTGTCCCGGGACAGGGGTTGAACACTGAAGCTTTCTTT. Translating gives CASSVPGQGLNTEAFF.

This clonotype was counted a few times. The CDR3 nucleotides are TGTGCCAGCTTACTTGGGCCCGGGGAGCTGTTTTTT. Translated: CASLLGPGELFF. The genes are TRBV7-9 and TRBJ2-2; D not certain. Germline CDR1 is SEHNR and CDR2 is FQNEAQ (reference sequence). V lost 8 bases and J lost 6, with 10 bases in between. The CDR3 runs 12 residues.

This clonotype was picked up a small number of times. The chain recombines TRBV28 with TRBJ2-1; D gene ambiguous. Germline V gene sequence: CDR1 MDHEN, CDR2 SYDVKM. The CDR3 length is 14 residues. The V gene lost 5 bases and the J gene lost 0 bases, with 8 bases spanning the gap. The CDR3 protein is CASSPLGSYNEQFF. CDR3 DNA: TGTGCCAGCAGTCCTCTAGGCTCCTACAATGAGCAGTTCTTC.

This clonotype was seen ten or more times. This sequence joins TRBV28 and TRBJ1-4; 7 bases match TRBD1. The CDR3 length is 18 residues. In germline, CDR1 is MDHEN, CDR2 SYDVKM. Unmatched junction bases numbered 12, after V lost 2 bases and J lost 3 bases. CDR3 sequence: CASSLPGTAPNANEKLFF. CDR3 nucleotides: TGTGCCAGCAGTTTACCCGGGACAGCTCCCAATGCTAATGAAAAACTGTTTTTT.

The rearrangement uses TRBV7-9 and TRBJ1-4; D gene ambiguous. Between the trimmed V and J ends, which lost 2 bases and 8 bases, there was a span of 6 bases. The CDR3 runs 12 residues. Germline loops: CDR1 SEHNR, CDR2 FQNEAQ (reference sequence). The CDR3 sequence: CASSLYGEKLFF. CDR3 coding DNA: TGTGCCAGCAGCTTATACGGCGAAAAACTGTTTTTT.

The rearrangement uses TRBV4-1 and TRBJ2-5; D gene ambiguous. The CDR3 is 15 amino acids. CDR1 is MGHRA, CDR2 YSYEKL, per germline. V gave up 0 bases and J gave up 1 base, with 9 bases separating them. The CDR3 DNA sequence: TGCGCCAGCAGCCAAGATCGTGGGGTCCAAGAGACCCAGTACTTC. Amino acid sequence: CASSQDRGVQETQYF.

CDR3 loop: CASSTVARGPHGEQYF. DNA of the CDR3: TGTGCCAGCAGCACCGTGGCTAGGGGCCCCCACGGCGAGCAGTACTTC. The V call is TRBV27, the J call TRBJ2-7, with D possibly matching TRBD1 (5 bases). The CDR3 covers 16 residues. CDR1 is MNHEY, CDR2 SMNVEV, per germline (reference sequence). Trimming took off 6 bases at V and 6 bases at J, with 24 bases between the two ends.

In its sample, this clonotype was seen a few times. This chain connects TRBV4-2 to TRBJ2-7, with 9 nucleotides matching TRBD2. V shed 3 bases and J 6 bases; nucleotides not matched to a gene: 9. This CDR3 is 15 amino acids long. Germline-derived CDR1 and CDR2 are LGHNA and YNFKEQ. In DNA, the CDR3 is TGTGCCAGCAGCCAGCCTCCGGGACTAGCCTCCGAGCAGTACGTC. Translated: CASSQPPGLASEQYV.

This chain uses TRBV27 with TRBJ2-7; D not resolved. This CDR3 has 14 residues. V dropped 3 bases and J dropped 1 base, with 10 bases sitting between them. Per the germline V gene, CDR1 is MNHEY and CDR2 is SMNVEV (reference sequence). The CDR3 reads CASSFAQSSYEQYF. The CDR3 bases are TGTGCCAGCAGTTTTGCACAGTCATCCTACGAGCAGTACTTC.

V gene TRBV7-2 combines with J gene TRBJ1-2, with TRBD1 identical over 9 bases. The CDR3 contains 15 residues. V lost 5 bases to trimming and J lost 8 bases; unmatched junction nucleotides: 12. Germline CDR1 reads SGHTA; CDR2 reads FQGNSA. CDR3 amino acids: CASSLRDRDRGGYTF. Written as DNA, the CDR3 is TGTGCCAGCAGCCTCCGGGACAGGGATCGGGGCGGCTACACCTTC.

This clonotype was observed a handful of times. This chain joins TRBV19 and TRBJ1-2; weak D call: TRBD1 (5 bases). CDR1 is LNHDA, CDR2 SQIVND, per germline (reference sequence). Trimming removed 8 bases at V and 4 bases at J, with 11 bases between. This CDR3 has 12 residues. The CDR3 protein is CASSAGIYGYTF. CDR3 nucleotide sequence: TGTGCCAGTTCGGCAGGGATCTATGGCTACACCTTC.

This clonotype has more than one count but fewer than ten. This chain uses TRBV7-9 with TRBJ2-5; 10 nucleotides line up with TRBD2. The CDR3 is made up of 16 amino acids. CDR1 is SEHNR and CDR2 is FQNEAQ in the germline V gene (reference sequence). V shed 5 bases and J 2 bases; nucleotides not matched to a gene: 8. CDR3 coding DNA: TGTGCCAGCAGCCCTCCCCTAGCGGGGGAGCAAGAGACCCAGTACTTC. Translation gives CASSPPLAGEQETQYF.

Only a few counts were recorded for this clonotype. The V gene is TRBV9, the J gene TRBJ2-1, with 7 bases aligning to TRBD1. There are 14 residues in the CDR3. V lost 4 bases and J lost 7; bases outside the gene matches: 8. Germline V lookup: CDR1 SGDLS, CDR2 YYNGEE. The CDR3 DNA follows: TGTGCCAGCAGCCCTAGGGGGCTCATGAATGAGCAGTTCTTC. Its protein is CASSPRGLMNEQFF.

This sequence joins TRBV20-1 and TRBJ2-7; D unclear. V was pared by 3 bases and J by 2 bases, with 11 bases between. This CDR3 has 13 residues. The germline V gene encodes CDR1 DFQATT and CDR2 SNEGSKA (reference sequence). CDR3 loop: CSASLGFPYEQYF. As DNA, the CDR3 is TGCAGTGCTAGCTTAGGATTTCCCTACGAGCAGTACTTC.

The chain employs TRBV6-2 or TRBV6-3 and TRBJ2-7; D perhaps matches TRBD1 (5 bases). V dropped 0 bases and J dropped 4 bases, with 10 bases sitting between them. CDR3 length: 14 residues. Germline V gives CDR1 MNHEY, CDR2 SVGEGT. CDR3 residues: CASSYSMQGYEQYV. As DNA, the CDR3 is TGTGCCAGCAGTTACTCGATGCAGGGTTACGAGCAGTACGTC.

The CDR3 DNA sequence: TGTGCCAGTAGTCTTGCCGGGGGCACCGGGGAGCTGTTTTTT. It encodes CASSLAGGTGELFF. The V gene is TRBV19, the J gene TRBJ2-2, with D maybe TRBD2 (6 bases). V was shortened by 5 bases and J by 4 bases, with 11 bases between the two germline ends. Germline V CDR1 and CDR2: LNHDA, SQIVND (reference sequence). The CDR3 totals 14 residues.

This sequence joins TRBV5-1 and TRBJ2-5; D unclear. From germline, CDR1 is SGHRS and CDR2 YFSETQ. Trimming removed 0 bases from V and 4 bases from J, with 10 bases in between. The CDR3 is made up of 14 amino acids. The CDR3 loop is CASSLAPARETQYF. The CDR3 DNA reads as TGCGCCAGCAGCTTGGCCCCGGCTAGAGAGACCCAGTACTTC.

This clonotype was counted a few times. This chain uses TRBV10-3 with TRBJ1-2, with TRBD1 matching 8 bases. V lost 9 bases, J lost 8 bases, and 14 bases stayed unmatched. Germline CDR1 ENHRY, CDR2 SYGVKD. CDR3 size: 14 residues. In nucleotides, the CDR3 is TGTGCCATACGACCGGGACAGGAGGTGAGCGGCTACACCTTC. Protein sequence: CAIRPGQEVSGYTF.

This rearrangement joins TRBV28 to TRBJ2-3; 11 bases are shared with TRBD2. After removal of 3 bases from V and 4 bases from J, the junction contained 3 bases not matched to a gene. Germline V lookup: CDR1 MDHEN, CDR2 SYDVKM. The CDR3 is made up of 15 amino acids. CDR3 residues: CASSFIAGGSDTQYF. The CDR3 DNA sequence: TGTGCCAGCAGTTTTATAGCGGGGGGGTCAGATACGCAGTATTTT.

This chain joins TRBV6-2 or TRBV6-3 and TRBJ2-2; the match to TRBD1 covers 7 bases. The CDR3 runs to 17 residues. The V and J ends lost 2 bases and 3 bases, in that order; junction bases with no gene match: 9. Germline V gives CDR1 MNHEY, CDR2 SVGEGT. For the CDR3, the DNA is TGTGCCAGCAGTTACGACAGGGAAATTGAGTACACCGGGGAGCTGTTTTTT. Its translation is CASSYDREIEYTGELFF.

This clonotype was observed a few times. The V gene is TRBV4-1, the J gene TRBJ1-1; D is undetermined. This CDR3 comprises 14 residues. The V gene's germline CDR1 is MGHRA and CDR2 YSYEKL. The V end was cut by 3 bases, the J end by 7 bases, with 15 bases between. Here the CDR3 reads CASSHPGQQYEAFF. CDR3 DNA sequence: TGCGCCAGCAGCCACCCTGGGCAGCAATATGAAGCTTTCTTT.